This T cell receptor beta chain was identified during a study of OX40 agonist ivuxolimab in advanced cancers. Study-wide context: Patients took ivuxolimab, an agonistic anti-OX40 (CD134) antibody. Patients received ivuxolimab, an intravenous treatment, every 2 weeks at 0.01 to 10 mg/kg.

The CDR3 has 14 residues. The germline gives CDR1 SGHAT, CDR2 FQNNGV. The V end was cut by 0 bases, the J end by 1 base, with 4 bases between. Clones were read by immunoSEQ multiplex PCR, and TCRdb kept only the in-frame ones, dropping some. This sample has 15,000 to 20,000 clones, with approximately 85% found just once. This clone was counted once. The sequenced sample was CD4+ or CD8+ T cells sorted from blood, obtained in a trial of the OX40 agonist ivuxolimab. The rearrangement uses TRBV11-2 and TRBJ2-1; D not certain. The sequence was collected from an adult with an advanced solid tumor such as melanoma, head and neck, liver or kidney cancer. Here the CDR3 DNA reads TGTGCCAGCAGCTTAGACGGGTCCTACAATGAGCAGTTCTTC. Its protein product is CASSLDGSYNEQFF.